This T cell receptor (beta chain) emerged from a study of blood T cell repertoires in COVID-19. Germline values: CDR1 SEHNR, CDR2 FQNEAQ (reference sequence). Between the trimmed V and J ends, which lost 7 bases and 5 bases, there was a span of 11 bases. This CDR3 region has 13 residues. Assay: immunoSEQ multiplex PCR; the TCRdb copy retains only in-frame clones and omits some. The sample has about 150,000 clones; 75% to 90% are singletons. The TCR was taken from a woman in her thirties or forties who had been exposed to COVID-19. The chain couples TRBV7-9 to TRBJ2-2, with no clear D. Material: PBMCs or T cells enriched from blood (not recorded which). CDR3 in amino acids: CASTLSMTGELFF. In DNA, the CDR3 is TGTGCCAGCACCCTGAGCATGACCGGGGAGCTGTTTTTT.